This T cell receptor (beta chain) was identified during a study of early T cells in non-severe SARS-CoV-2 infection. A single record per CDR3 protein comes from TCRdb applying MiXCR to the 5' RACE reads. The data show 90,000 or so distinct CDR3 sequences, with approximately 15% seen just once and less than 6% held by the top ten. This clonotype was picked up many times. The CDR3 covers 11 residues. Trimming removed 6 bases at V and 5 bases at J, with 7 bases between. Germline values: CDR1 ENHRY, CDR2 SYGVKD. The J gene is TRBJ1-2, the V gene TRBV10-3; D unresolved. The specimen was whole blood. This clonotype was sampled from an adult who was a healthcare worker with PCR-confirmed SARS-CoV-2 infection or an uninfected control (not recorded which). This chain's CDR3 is CAIREQYGYTF. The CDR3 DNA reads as TGTGCCATCAGAGAGCAGTATGGCTACACCTTC.